The rows below give T cell receptor beta chains drawn from one sample of a study of blood T cell repertoires in COVID-19. The protocol was immunoSEQ multiplex PCR, while the TCRdb copy is restricted to in-frame clones and leaves out a portion. The repertoire consists of 75,000 to 95,000 clones, with approximately 89% occurring once and the leading ten covering approximately 5%. Sequencing was carried out using peripheral blood. The receptor set was obtained from a man aged 45-65 years with active COVID-19. Both conserved end residues are part of each CDR3. D genes are given only for firm matches. Rows give clone size only sometimes, using once, few, many, or a class for an expanded clone.

d_gene: NA; v_gene: TRBV27; j_gene: TRBJ1-2; len: 14; abundance: NA; CDR3nt: TGTGCCAGCAGTTGGAGCGGTTCGAGCTATGGCTACACCTTC; CDR3aa: CASSWSGSSYGYTF
d_gene: TRBD1; v_gene: TRBV6-2/TRBV6-3; j_gene: TRBJ1-2; len: 14; abundance: NA; CDR3nt: TGTGCCAGCAGTTACCGACAGGGACACTATGGCTACACCTTC; CDR3aa: CASSYRQGHYGYTF
d_gene: NA; v_gene: TRBV7-9; j_gene: TRBJ1-2; len: 12; abundance: NA; CDR3nt: TGTGCCAGCAGCTTCGACAGTTCGGGCTACACCTTC; CDR3aa: CASSFDSSGYTF
d_gene: NA; v_gene: TRBV28; j_gene: TRBJ1-2; len: 15; abundance: NA; CDR3nt: TGTGCCAGCAGTACCAATCAGGGAACTAACTATGGCTACACCTTC; CDR3aa: CASSTNQGTNYGYTF
d_gene: TRBD1; v_gene: TRBV7-2; j_gene: TRBJ2-1; len: 16; abundance: NA; CDR3nt: TGTGCCAGCAGCAGATACAGGGGGCTCGCCTACAATGAGCAGTTCTTC; CDR3aa: CASSRYRGLAYNEQFF
d_gene: TRBD1; v_gene: TRBV6-2/TRBV6-3; j_gene: TRBJ1-2; len: 14; abundance: NA; CDR3nt: TGTGCCAGCAGTTACTCGAGACAGGGCTATGGCTACACCTTC; CDR3aa: CASSYSRQGYGYTF
d_gene: TRBD2; v_gene: TRBV4-3; j_gene: TRBJ2-4; len: 19; abundance: NA; CDR3nt: TGCGCCAGCAGCCAAGATCTTTTAGCGGGGACCCTAGCCAAAAACATTCAGTACTTC; CDR3aa: CASSQDLLAGTLAKNIQYF
d_gene: NA; v_gene: TRBV27; j_gene: TRBJ1-2; len: 14; abundance: once; CDR3nt: TGTGCCAGCAGGCCCCAGGACAGTTTCTATGGCTACACCTTC; CDR3aa: CASRPQDSFYGYTF
d_gene: TRBD1; v_gene: TRBV28; j_gene: TRBJ1-3; len: 16; abundance: few; CDR3nt: TGTGCCAGCAGTTTATTGGTCAGGGGGCCTGGAAACACCATATATTTT; CDR3aa: CASSLLVRGPGNTIYF
d_gene: TRBD2; v_gene: TRBV5-8; j_gene: TRBJ2-2; len: 18; abundance: NA; CDR3nt: TGTGCCAGCAGCCAATTATTGACTAGCGGGAGGGCCTTCGGGGAGCTGTTTTTT; CDR3aa: CASSQLLTSGRAFGELFF
d_gene: TRBD1; v_gene: TRBV9; j_gene: TRBJ2-1; len: 15; abundance: NA; CDR3nt: TGTGCCAGCAGCGTAACGGGACAGGCATACGATGAGCAGTTCTTC; CDR3aa: CASSVTGQAYDEQFF
d_gene: NA; v_gene: TRBV10-1; j_gene: TRBJ2-7; len: 13; abundance: once; CDR3nt: TGCGCCAGGACTGGACAGTTGACCTACGAGCAGTACTTC; CDR3aa: CARTGQLTYEQYF
d_gene: NA; v_gene: TRBV29-1; j_gene: TRBJ1-1; len: 12; abundance: NA; CDR3nt: TGCAGCGTTGAACGGGGGAACACTGAAGCTTTCTTT; CDR3aa: CSVERGNTEAFF